The clone carrying this TCR beta chain occurred once. These data belong to a study of control samples from healthy donors and cancer patients. Method: immunoSEQ multiplex PCR; TCRdb's copy keeps in-frame clones and lacks some. The sample lists about 55,000 clones; approximately 95% were seen once. This CDR3 has 15 amino acids. Per germline, CDR1 LGHNA and CDR2 YNFKEQ. The junction had 8 bases not matched to a gene; V was cut back by 5 bases and J by 5 bases. V and J are TRBV4-2 and TRBJ2-2, with 7 bases identical to TRBD2. Material: blood. The TCR originated in a woman aged 18-30 years in good health. The CDR3 sequence: CASSALADQTGELFF. Written as DNA, the CDR3 is TGTGCCAGCAGCGCCCTAGCGGATCAAACCGGGGAGCTGTTTTTT.